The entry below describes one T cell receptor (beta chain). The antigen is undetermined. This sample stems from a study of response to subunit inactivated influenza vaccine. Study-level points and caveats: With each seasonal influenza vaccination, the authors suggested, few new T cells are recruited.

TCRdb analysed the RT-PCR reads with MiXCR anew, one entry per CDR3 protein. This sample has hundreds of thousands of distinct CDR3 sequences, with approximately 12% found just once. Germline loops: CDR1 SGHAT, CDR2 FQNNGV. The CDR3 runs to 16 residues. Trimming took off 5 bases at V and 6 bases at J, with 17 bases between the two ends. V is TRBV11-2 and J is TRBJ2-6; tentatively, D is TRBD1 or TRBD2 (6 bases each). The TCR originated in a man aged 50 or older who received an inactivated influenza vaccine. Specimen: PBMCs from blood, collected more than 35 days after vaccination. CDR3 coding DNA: TGTGCCAGCAGCCCAAGAGGGGGAGGACCGGCCAACGTCCTGACTTTC. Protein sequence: CASSPRGGGPANVLTF.